Listed below are T cell receptor beta chains from one sample, sequenced in a study of T-cell memory formation after mild COVID-19. MiXCR was run by TCRdb on the 5' RACE reads, yielding one entry per CDR3 protein. The sample contains approximately 300,000 distinct CDR3 sequences, under 8.5% of which appear only once. Sequencing was performed on PBMCs or a T cell subset sorted from them (not recorded which). The receptors come from a young man who had mild COVID-19 (a few samples of this study predate the infection). Cell type and time point are not known. CDR3s include the opening cysteine and the closing phenylalanine or tryptophan. D genes are given only for firm matches. The size field is filled for only some rows; it gives once, few, many or a size class.

>TRBV7-2|-|-|TRBJ1-5
TGTGCCAGCAGCCCATGGGGGAATCAGCCCCAGCATTTT
CASSPWGNQPQHF
>TRBV18|few|-|TRBJ2-2
TGTGCCAGCTCACCCCAGGGGCTCCGGATCACCGGGGAGCTGTTTTTT
CASSPQGLRITGELFF
>TRBV10-3|-|-|TRBJ2-7
TGTGCCATCAGTGAGTCGACGGGGTTAACCTACGAGCAGTACTTC
CAISESTGLTYEQYF
>TRBV11-2|few|-|TRBJ2-5
TGTGCCAGCAGAGACTCCGAAGAGACCCAGTACTTC
CASRDSEETQYF
>TRBV6-5|few|TRBD1|TRBJ1-2
TGTGCCAGCAGTTACGGGACAGGGAGTAACTATGGCTACACCTTC
CASSYGTGSNYGYTF
>TRBV7-2|many|-|TRBJ1-2
TGTGCCAGCAACTTAAGTGGGACCAACTATGGCTACACCTTC
CASNLSGTNYGYTF
>TRBV5-1|-|TRBD2|TRBJ2-3
TGCGCCAGCAGCTTGCGGCTAGCGGCAGACACAGATACGCAGTATTTT
CASSLRLAADTDTQYF
>TRBV3-1|-|TRBD1|TRBJ1-2
TGTGCCAGCGGGGGGACAGGACCGGGGGACTATGGCTACACCTTC
CASGGTGPGDYGYTF
>TRBV7-2|few|-|TRBJ2-3
TGTGCCAGCAGCTTAGGAGTGAGGGCCGCAGATACGCAGTATTTT
CASSLGVRAADTQYF
>TRBV28|few|-|TRBJ1-1
TGTGCCAGCAGGCCCCTGATGGGGAACACTGAAGCTTTCTTT
CASRPLMGNTEAFF
>TRBV6-5|few|-|TRBJ2-7
TGTGCCACCACGAGGTATTTAGGACAGTACGAGCAGTACTTC
CATTRYLGQYEQYF
>TRBV5-1|few|TRBD1|TRBJ2-7
TGCGCCAGCAGCTTGCAGGGGGTGGTGAACGAGCAGTACTTC
CASSLQGVVNEQYF
>TRBV6-5|-|TRBD1|TRBJ1-4
TGTGCCAGCAGTTCTGACAGGGCTAGTGAAAAACTGTTTTTT
CASSSDRASEKLFF
>TRBV12-3/TRBV12-4|few|-|TRBJ1-1
TGTGCCAGCACCTGGGGGGGGAACACTGAAGCTTTCTTT
CASTWGGNTEAFF
>TRBV6-1|few|-|TRBJ1-1
TGTGCCAGCAGTGAATGGAGGAACACTGAAGCTTTCTTT
CASSEWRNTEAFF
>TRBV4-3|-|TRBD1|TRBJ1-2
TGCGCCAGCAGCCCGGGGGAGGGGGCGAACTATGGCTACACCTTC
CASSPGEGANYGYTF
>TRBV11-2|many|-|TRBJ1-2
TGTGCCAGCAGTCCCGGCAGGGGCAACTATGGCTACACCTTC
CASSPGRGNYGYTF
>TRBV3-1|many|TRBD2|TRBJ2-5
TGTGCCAGCAGCCAGTGGACTAGCGGGGGAGATGAGACCCAGTACTTC
CASSQWTSGGDETQYF
>TRBV7-2|few|TRBD1|TRBJ2-4
TGTGCCAGCAGCTTGGGGACAGGGGGGACCATTCAGTACTTC
CASSLGTGGTIQYF
>TRBV5-8|-|TRBD2|TRBJ2-7
TGTGCCAGCAGCTTGACCGGGACTACCGTCTCCTACGAGCAGTACTTC
CASSLTGTTVSYEQYF
>TRBV7-2|few|-|TRBJ1-4
TGTGCCAGCAGCCGATCGGGTGGATCTAATGAAAAACTGTTTTTT
CASSRSGGSNEKLFF
>TRBV6-2/TRBV6-3|many|-|TRBJ2-2
TGTGCCAGCAGTGTCCTCGGGGAGCTGTTTTTT
CASSVLGELFF
>TRBV12-3/TRBV12-4|few|-|TRBJ2-3
TGTGCCAGCAGGCTATCGGAGGGCCCAGATACGCAGTATTTT
CASRLSEGPDTQYF
>TRBV5-4|few|-|TRBJ2-2
TGTGCCAGCAGCCGCGGGGCTCTTCAGGCCACCGGGGAGCTGTTTTTT
CASSRGALQATGELFF
>TRBV7-3|few|-|TRBJ2-6
TGTGCCAGCAGCTTATACATGTCTGGGGCCAACGTCCTGACTTTC
CASSLYMSGANVLTF
>TRBV5-1|many|-|TRBJ2-6
TGCGCCAGCAGCTTGGCCCAGGGGACTGGGGCCAACGTCCTGACTTTC
CASSLAQGTGANVLTF
>TRBV12-3/TRBV12-4|few|TRBD2|TRBJ2-3
TGTGCCAGCAGGGGGACTAGCGGGGGCTTCGATACGCAGTATTTT
CASRGTSGGFDTQYF
>TRBV12-3/TRBV12-4|many|-|TRBJ1-1
TGTGCCAGCAGGACCGACATGAACACTGAAGCTTTCTTT
CASRTDMNTEAFF
>TRBV7-2|-|TRBD2|TRBJ2-3
TGTGCCAGCAGCCTGGGGACTAGCGGGGGGGCGGATACGCAGTATTTT
CASSLGTSGGADTQYF
>TRBV3-1|-|TRBD1|TRBJ2-5
TGTGCCAGCAGCCAAGATTTAGGGGCAGGGGGGACCCAGTACTTC
CASSQDLGAGGTQYF
>TRBV4-3|few|TRBD1|TRBJ2-4
TGCGCCAGCAGCCAGCTGACAGGGGCTAAAAACATTCAGTACTTC
CASSQLTGAKNIQYF
>TRBV15|few|TRBD2|TRBJ2-5
TGTGCCACCAGCAGAGGACTAGCTCAAGAGACCCAGTACTTC
CATSRGLAQETQYF
>TRBV6-5|many|-|TRBJ1-4
TGTGCCAGCAGTTTGCGGGACGGGCTGAAACTGTTTTTT
CASSLRDGLKLFF
>TRBV3-1|-|-|TRBJ2-5
TGTGCCAGCAGCCCACCGAATGGACCAGAGACCCAGTACTTC
CASSPPNGPETQYF
>TRBV7-2|-|-|TRBJ2-1
TGTGCCAGCAGCTTGCCGGGGCCGTACAATGAGCAGTTCTTC
CASSLPGPYNEQFF
>TRBV6-1|few|-|TRBJ1-3
TGTGCCAGCAGTGAAGTTGGCAGGGGCTCTGGAAACACCATATATTTT
CASSEVGRGSGNTIYF
>TRBV4-1|-|TRBD1|TRBJ1-1
TGCGCCAGCAGCCACGGACAGGGGGTGAACACTGAAGCTTTCTTT
CASSHGQGVNTEAFF
>TRBV4-3|few|-|TRBJ2-3
TGCGCCAGCAGCCGGGTCCCCACCACCACAGATACGCAGTATTTT
CASSRVPTTTDTQYF
>TRBV6-6|few|TRBD1|TRBJ2-3
TGTGCCAGCAGTTTTACAGGGGTCCCCACAGATACGCAGTATTTT
CASSFTGVPTDTQYF
>TRBV20-1|few|-|TRBJ2-1
TGCAGTGCTAGAGATAGGCAGGGTGTAAATGAGCAGTTCTTC
CSARDRQGVNEQFF
>TRBV5-1|few|-|TRBJ2-7
TGCGCCAGCAGCTTCGCCGCCGGGAGCTCCTACGAGCAGTACTTC
CASSFAAGSSYEQYF
>TRBV25-1|many|-|TRBJ1-2
TGTGCCAGCAGTGAAACTGCAGAAGGGGACTATGGCTACACCTTC
CASSETAEGDYGYTF
>TRBV24-1|-|-|TRBJ2-7
TGTGCCACCAGTGACCTCCGGGGTGAGCAGTACTTC
CATSDLRGEQYF
>TRBV5-1|many|TRBD2|TRBJ2-1
TGCGCCAGCAGCCTGACTAGCGGGGGGACCTACAATGAGCAGTTCTTC
CASSLTSGGTYNEQFF
>TRBV4-3|-|-|TRBJ1-3
TGCGCCAGCAGCCAAGGTCCTGGAAACACCATATATTTT
CASSQGPGNTIYF
>TRBV7-9|few|TRBD1|TRBJ1-1
TGTGCCAGCAGCTTGCAGGGGGTTTCTGAAGCTTTCTTT
CASSLQGVSEAFF
>TRBV7-9|-|-|TRBJ2-1
TGTGCCAGCAGCTTATTACTGGGGGCGAGGTTTGAGCAGTTCTTC
CASSLLLGARFEQFF
>TRBV4-3|few|-|TRBJ1-5
TGCGCCAGCAGCCAAACGACAGGCTCTCAGCCCCAGCATTTT
CASSQTTGSQPQHF
>TRBV12-3/TRBV12-4|few|-|TRBJ1-1
TGTGCCAGCAGTCGGGGTCCCACCACTGAAGCTTTCTTT
CASSRGPTTEAFF
>TRBV4-1|few|TRBD1|TRBJ2-2
TGCGCCAGCAGCCTAACGACCGGGACAGGGTACTCCGGGGAGCTGTTTTTT
CASSLTTGTGYSGELFF
>TRBV4-1|many|TRBD2|TRBJ2-5
TGCGCCAGCAGCCACCGGGGAGCGGGGAAAGAAGAGACCCAGTACTTC
CASSHRGAGKEETQYF
>TRBV12-3/TRBV12-4|few|-|TRBJ1-4
TGTGCCAGCAGCCTAGGGCCTGTGGAACTGTTTTTT
CASSLGPVELFF
>TRBV6-8|many|-|TRBJ2-2
TGTGCCAGCAGTGTCCGGGACAAGAACACCGGGGAGCTGTTTTTT
CASSVRDKNTGELFF
>TRBV20-1|-|-|TRBJ2-3
TGCAGTGGGCCGGACACTTCTAGCACAGATACGCAGTATTTT
CSGPDTSSTDTQYF